This paragraph reports one T cell receptor (beta chain). This sample is drawn from a study of shared clonotypes between healthy human individuals. Libraries were prepared by immunoSEQ multiplex PCR; TCRdb keeps only in-frame clonotypes and omits some of them. Found here are roughly 2.2 million clones, about 90% of them singletons; the top ten hold 0.37%. CDR3 length: 15 residues. The germline gives CDR1 ENHRY, CDR2 SYGVKD. V was clipped by 4 bases and J by 2 bases; unmatched bases: 6. The sample was naive CD4+ T cells from PBMCs. Subset meaning: CD45RA+ positively selected. The sequence was obtained from a young man in good health. Some clones in this sample may be carry-over from other donors' samples. The chain links TRBV10-3 to TRBJ2-7; TRBD1 aligns across 9 bases. The CDR3 DNA follows: TGTGCCATCAGTGCTCCGGGACAGGGAACCTACGAGCAGTACTTC. This sequence encodes CAISAPGQGTYEQYF.